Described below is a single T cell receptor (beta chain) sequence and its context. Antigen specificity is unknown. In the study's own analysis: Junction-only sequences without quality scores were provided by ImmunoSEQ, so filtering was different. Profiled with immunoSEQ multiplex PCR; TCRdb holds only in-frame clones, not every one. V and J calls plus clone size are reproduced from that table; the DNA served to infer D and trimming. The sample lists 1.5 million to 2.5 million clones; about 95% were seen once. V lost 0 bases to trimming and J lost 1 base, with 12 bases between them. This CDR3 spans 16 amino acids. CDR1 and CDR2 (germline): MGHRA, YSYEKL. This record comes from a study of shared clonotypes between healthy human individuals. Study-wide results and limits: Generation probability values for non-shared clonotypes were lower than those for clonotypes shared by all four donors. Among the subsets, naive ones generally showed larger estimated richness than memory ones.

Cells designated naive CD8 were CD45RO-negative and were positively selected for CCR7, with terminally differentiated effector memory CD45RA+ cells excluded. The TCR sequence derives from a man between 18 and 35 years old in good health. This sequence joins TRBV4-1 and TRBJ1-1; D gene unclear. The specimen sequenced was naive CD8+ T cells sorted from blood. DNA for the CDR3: TGCGCCAGCAGCCAAGACCCCGCCCGACCGAACACTGAAGCTTTCTTT. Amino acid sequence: CASSQDPARPNTEAFF.